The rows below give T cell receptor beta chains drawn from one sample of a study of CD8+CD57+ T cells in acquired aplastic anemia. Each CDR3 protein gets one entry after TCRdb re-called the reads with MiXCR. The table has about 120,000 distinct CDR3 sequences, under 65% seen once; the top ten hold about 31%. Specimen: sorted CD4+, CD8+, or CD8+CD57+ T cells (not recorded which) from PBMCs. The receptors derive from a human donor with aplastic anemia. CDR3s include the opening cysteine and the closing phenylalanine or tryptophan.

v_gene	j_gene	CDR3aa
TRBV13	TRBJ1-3	CASSLEGIEGNTIYF
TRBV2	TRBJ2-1	CASSDLGRVNEQFF
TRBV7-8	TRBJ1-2	CASSFRDRGSHGYTF
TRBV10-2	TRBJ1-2	CASSESRGHGYTF
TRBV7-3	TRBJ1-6	CASSSTGAMGSPLHF
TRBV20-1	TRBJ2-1	CSASGFSYNEQFF
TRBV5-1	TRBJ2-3	CASSLDYPDTQYF
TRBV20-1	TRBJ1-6	CSAMFPGGSYNSPLHF
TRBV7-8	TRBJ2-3	CASSNILASTDTQYF
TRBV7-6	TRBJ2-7	CASSPGRSEQYF
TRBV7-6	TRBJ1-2	CASSLWGRRTNYGYTF
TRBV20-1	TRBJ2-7	CSAHRGEGSYEQYF
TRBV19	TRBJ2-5	CASSTRHLQETQYF
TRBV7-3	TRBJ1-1	CASSLPMNEAFF
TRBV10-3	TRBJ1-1	CASSQKAEAFF
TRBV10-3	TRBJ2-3	CAISEQEASSTDTQYF
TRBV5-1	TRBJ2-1	CASSFGTAAFF
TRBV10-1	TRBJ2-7	CASSPTGRGSEQYF
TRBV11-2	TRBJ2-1	CASSPTSGLYNGRFF
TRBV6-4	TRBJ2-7	CASLRKGTSNEQYF
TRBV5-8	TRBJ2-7	CASSLATGGFYEQYF
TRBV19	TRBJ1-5	CASSMEGGGRQPQHF